These 18 T cell receptor beta chains came from one sample sequenced in a study of blood T cell repertoires in COVID-19. Profiled with immunoSEQ multiplex PCR; TCRdb holds only in-frame clones, not every one. The data hold around 250,000 clones, with around four fifths observed a single time. Sequencing was done on a sample of peripheral blood. These TCRs come from a woman older than 75 with acute or convalescent COVID-19.

This chain links TRBV7-8 with TRBJ1-1; D gene uncertain. V lost 8 bases and J 1 base, leaving 14 bases between the germline ends. Germline V lookup: CDR1 SGHVS, CDR2 FQNEAQ. CDR3 length: 14 residues. The CDR3 spells CASAGNRANTEAFF. The CDR3 nucleotides read TGTGCCAGCGCGGGGAATCGGGCGAACACTGAAGCTTTCTTT.

This chain connects TRBV5-6 to TRBJ1-3; the D gene is possibly TRBD1 (6 bases). Germline V gene lookup returns CDR1 SGHDT and CDR2 YYEEEE. Trimming removed 2 bases at V and 4 bases at J, with 10 bases between. The length of the CDR3 is 14 residues. CDR3 nucleotides: TGTGCCAGCAGCTTACAGGGAACGGGAAACACCATATATTTT. Protein sequence: CASSLQGTGNTIYF.

In its sample, this clone was seen once. This chain uses TRBV19 with TRBJ2-5, with 13 bases lining up with TRBD2. V dropped 4 bases and J dropped 1; count of bases not matched to a gene: 6. The germline V gene has CDR1 LNHDA and CDR2 SQIVND (reference sequence). CDR3 length: 17 residues. CDR3 protein: CASSTPRLAGGQETQYF. As DNA, the CDR3 is TGTGCCAGTAGTACTCCTCGACTAGCGGGGGGCCAAGAGACCCAGTACTTC.

CDR3 region: CASSLPLAVGELFF. Here the CDR3 DNA reads TGTGCCAGCAGCTTGCCACTAGCGGTCGGGGAGCTGTTTTTT. The V and J genes are TRBV5-4 and TRBJ2-2, with TRBD2 matching 8 bases. The CDR3 has 14 amino acids. Germline V gene data show CDR1 as SGHNT and CDR2 as YYREEE (reference sequence). Trimming at V came to 1 base and at J to 7 bases, leaving 3 bases not matched to a gene.

The V gene is TRBV7-2, the J gene TRBJ1-2, with D tentatively TRBD1 (5 bases). CDR3 length: 13 amino acids. Trimming took off 1 base at V and 6 bases at J, with 9 bases between the two ends. CDR1 is SGHTA and CDR2 is FQGNSA in the germline V gene. CDR3 residues: CASSLVREDGYTF. The CDR3 DNA is TGTGCCAGCAGCTTAGTCAGGGAGGATGGCTACACCTTC.

The V call is TRBV5-1, the J call TRBJ2-1, with 7 bases fitting TRBD2. The V gene end was trimmed by 6 bases and the J gene end by 2 bases; junction bases not matched to a gene: 8. CDR1 is SGHRS and CDR2 is YFSETQ in the germline V gene. CDR3 size: 15 residues. The CDR3 DNA reads as TGCGCCAGCAAAATTCTAGCGGTCCCCTACAATGAGCAGTTCTTC. This sequence encodes CASKILAVPYNEQFF.

The chain combines TRBV4-1 with TRBJ2-6, with no clear D. V lost 0 bases and J lost 4, with 13 bases in between. Looked up from germline, CDR1 is MGHRA and CDR2 is YSYEKL. CDR3 length: 17 amino acids. CDR3 in DNA: TGCGCCAGCAGCCAAGAAGGTAGCTTTAGGGGGGCCAACGTCCTGACTTTC. Translated, it gives CASSQEGSFRGANVLTF.

The genes are TRBV5-4 and TRBJ2-1, with 10 bases lining up with TRBD2. The germline CDR1 and CDR2 sequences are SGHNT and YYREEE (reference sequence). V lost 1 base, J lost 9 bases, and 4 bases stayed unmatched. The CDR3 has 14 residues. This CDR3 reads CASSLPSGGAEQFF. DNA for the CDR3: TGTGCCAGCAGCTTGCCTAGCGGGGGTGCTGAGCAGTTCTTC.

J is TRBJ1-1 and V is TRBV5-4; 9 positions agree with TRBD1. The CDR3 runs to 14 residues. V lost 4 bases, J lost 4 bases, and 5 bases stayed unmatched. The germline gives CDR1 SGHNT, CDR2 YYREEE (reference sequence). The CDR3 nucleotides read TGTGCCAGCAGCCCGGACAGGGGTCTCACTGAAGCTTTCTTT. It translates to CASSPDRGLTEAFF.

This chain uses TRBV4-2 with TRBJ2-3; maybe TRBD2 (6 bases). The germline V gene encodes CDR1 LGHNA and CDR2 YNFKEQ. V was clipped by 5 bases and J by 4 bases, with 19 bases between them. The CDR3 totals 16 residues. The CDR3 reads CASSFRDSPPPDTQYF. The CDR3, as DNA: TGTGCCAGCAGCTTCCGGGACTCACCTCCCCCAGATACGCAGTATTTT.

The V call is TRBV5-1, the J call TRBJ2-7; D is possibly TRBD1 (5 bases). Trimming removed 0 bases from V and 2 bases from J, with 12 bases in between. This CDR3 contains 15 residues. In germline, CDR1 is SGHRS, CDR2 YFSETQ. The CDR3 sequence is CASSLVQGVAYEQYF. DNA for the CDR3: TGCGCCAGCAGCTTGGTTCAGGGCGTTGCCTACGAGCAGTACTTC. Together with reference TRBV5-1 and TRBJ2-7, the CDR3 gives the full variable domain: KAGVTQTPRYLIKTRGQQVTLSCSPISGHRSVSWYQQTPGQGLQFLFEYFSETQRNKGNFPGRFSGRQFSNSRSEMNVSTLELGDSALYLCASSLVQGVAYEQYFGPGTRLTVT.

V is TRBV4-1 and J is TRBJ1-5; D gene unclear. The length of the CDR3 is 14 residues. Germline-derived CDR1 and CDR2 are MGHRA and YSYEKL. Deletions cut 0 bases from V and 4 bases from J, with 7 bases between. The CDR3 coding sequence is TGCGCCAGCAGCCAAGAGGGCGGGAATCAGCCCCAGCATTTT. Protein product: CASSQEGGNQPQHF.

V and J are TRBV5-1 and TRBJ1-2, with TRBD1 identical over 7 bases. The germline CDR1 and CDR2 sequences are SGHRS and YFSETQ. Trimming at V came to 4 bases and at J to 0 bases, leaving 6 bases not matched to a gene. The CDR3 extends over 15 amino acids. Written as DNA, the CDR3 is TGCGCCAGCAGCCCCGGGACAGCCACTAACTATGGCTACACCTTC. It specifies CASSPGTATNYGYTF.

The table lists this clone with a few counts. The V gene is TRBV4-3, the J gene TRBJ1-3; D might be TRBD1 (6 bases). The V end was cut by 0 bases, the J end by 6 bases, with 12 bases between. The length of the CDR3 is 15 residues. Germline values: CDR1 LGHNA, CDR2 YSLEER. The CDR3 protein is CASSQDGTGINTIYF. The CDR3 bases are TGCGCCAGCAGCCAAGACGGCACAGGGATAAACACCATATATTTT.

The chain recombines TRBV18 with TRBJ2-1, with 7 bases that match TRBD2. The germline gives CDR1 KGHSH, CDR2 LQKENI. This CDR3 has 15 residues. V lost 5 bases, J lost 5 bases, and 9 bases stayed unmatched. CDR3 loop: CASSLRTSHDNEQFF. In nucleotides, the CDR3 is TGTGCCAGCTCATTACGGACTAGTCACGACAATGAGCAGTTCTTC.

This chain links TRBV5-1 with TRBJ1-1; 8 bases are a match to TRBD1. This CDR3 has 16 amino acids. Germline V gives CDR1 SGHRS, CDR2 YFSETQ. V lost 0 bases to trimming and J lost 3 bases; unmatched junction nucleotides: 7. CDR3 nucleotides: TGCGCCAGCAGCTTGGTAGGAACAGGGGGGGACACTGAAGCTTTCTTT. Residues: CASSLVGTGGDTEAFF.

In nucleotides, the CDR3 is TGTGCCAGCAGCACAACCGGGACTAGCGGGAGAGCGGGGCAGTTCTTC. This sequence encodes CASSTTGTSGRAGQFF. V is TRBV7-2 and J is TRBJ2-1, with TRBD2 matching 14 bases. Germline lookup yields CDR1 SGHTA and CDR2 FQGNSA. V shed 5 bases and J 12 bases; nucleotides not matched to a gene: 12. CDR3 size: 16 residues.

This sequence joins TRBV5-6 and TRBJ1-4; 8 bases are shared with TRBD1. The CDR3 runs to 12 residues. Germline loops: CDR1 SGHDT, CDR2 YYEEEE. J gave up 13 bases and V 1 base, and 3 bases lay outside the gene matches. CDR3 nucleotides: TGTGCCAGCAGCTTGATTACAGGGGGACTGTTTTTT. Encoded protein: CASSLITGGLFF.